This TCR beta chain stems from a study of human T cells and chemical hapten exposure. Whole-study results and caveats: With patch test score, the counts of PT1 expanded TCRs showed a positive correlation. Controls had significantly fewer large CDR3 similarity clusters than were formed by expanded TCRs.

Time point meaning: pre-sensitization, week 0. Stated treatment: therapeutic diphenylcyclopropenone sensitization with weekly scalp DPC. As concerns this clonotype: What it binds is unknown.

The V end lost 0 bases, the J end lost 5 bases, and 13 bases lay between the germline ends. Germline V lookup: CDR1 LGHNT, CDR2 FRNRAP. The CDR3 spans 15 residues. TCRdb ran MiXCR on the RACE reads and lists one entry per CDR3 protein. The data hold around 380,000 distinct CDR3 sequences, with 5.5% observed a single time. Sample: whole blood, taken in connection with sensitization to the hapten diphenylcyclopropenone (DPC). The chain is built from TRBV12-5 and TRBJ1-1, with unresolved D. The sequence was obtained from a woman aged 18-29 years with alopecia areata. Some clones in this sample may be carry-over from other donors' samples. The CDR3 DNA sequence: TGTGCTAGTGGTTTGGTATGGGGTGTTAAGACTGAAGCTTTCTTT. This encodes CASGLVWGVKTEAFF.